Shown below are 2 T cell receptor beta chains from a single sample sequenced in a study of CD8 T cells in ankylosing spondylitis. General study results and limits: Blood from ankylosing spondylitis patients appeared to carry a characteristic roughly 8-variant TCR beta motif.

TCRdb reprocessed the 5' RACE reads via MiXCR and lists one record per CDR3 protein. The sample lists roughly 470,000 distinct CDR3 sequences, about 24% occurring once. The antigens these receptors bind are not known. The sample comprised blood, either unsorted or a sorted T cell fraction (not recorded which). The receptors were sampled from a male donor with ankylosing spondylitis.

This clonotype came up a few times. The chain is built from TRBV27 and TRBJ2-1; 7 nucleotides line up with TRBD2. V was pared by 3 bases and J by 3 bases, with 11 bases of the junction left unmatched. Germline assignment: CDR1 MNHEY and CDR2 SMNVEV (reference sequence). This CDR3 region has 17 residues. The CDR3 DNA reads TGTGCCAGCAGTTTTCCTGGACCGGGACTAAACTACAATGAGCAGTTCTTC. This sequence encodes CASSFPGPGLNYNEQFF.

This rearrangement joins TRBV20-1 to TRBJ1-3; D remains ambiguous. Germline CDR1 is DFQATT and CDR2 is SNEGSKA (reference sequence). CDR3 length equals 14 residues. V was clipped by 0 bases and J by 0 bases, with 6 bases between them. CDR3 residues: CSARDLRSGNTIYF. CDR3 sequence (DNA): TGCAGTGCTAGAGATTTGCGCTCTGGAAACACCATATATTTT.